This T cell receptor (beta chain) stems from a study of blood T cell repertoires in COVID-19. Overall study context: Samples came from the United States, Italy and Spain, spanning acute and convalescent COVID-19. Sources were T cells, B-cell-depleted T cells, or PBMCs; the material itself was cDNA or gDNA.

As processed by the authors: Reference gene primer amplification yielded estimated nucleated cell counts. Profiling relied on immunoSEQ multiplex PCR, and the TCRdb table lists in-frame clones only, not all of them. The DNA was the basis for D and trimming; V, J and clone size are from that table. The sample yields 270,000 or so clones, about 89% seen once. Germline CDR1 is LGHDT and CDR2 is YNNKEL (reference sequence). V lost 3 bases and J 2 bases, leaving 8 bases between the germline ends. This CDR3 comprises 14 residues. The origin of this receptor is a man aged 35 to 55 with acute or convalescent COVID-19. The V call is TRBV3-1 (or the pseudogene TRBV3-2), the J call TRBJ1-3; D uncertain. Sequenced sample: peripheral blood. The DNA of the CDR3 is TGTGCCAGCAGCCACGGGGTAGCTGGAAACACCATATATTTT. Its protein product is CASSHGVAGNTIYF.